The 27 T cell receptor beta chains presented below share a single source sample, sequenced in a study of blood T cell repertoires in COVID-19. Produced via immunoSEQ multiplex PCR; TCRdb's table is partial and in-frame only. The sample includes around 160,000 clones, approximately 85% of them seen just once. Sequencing input: peripheral blood. Every receptor here comes from an older woman with COVID-19, enrolled during active disease.

The V and J genes are TRBV9 and TRBJ2-1; TRBD2 matches at 10 bases. With 4 bases clipped from V and 6 bases from J, the junction kept 7 bases outside the gene matches. This CDR3 region has 15 residues. Germline V gene data show CDR1 as SGDLS and CDR2 as YYNGEE. CDR3 in DNA: TGTGCCAGCAGCACCCCGGGACTAGCGCTCAATGAGCAGTTCTTC. Its protein is CASSTPGLALNEQFF.

The chain is built from TRBV4-1 and TRBJ2-5; D ambiguous. With 2 bases removed from V and 0 bases from J, the gap between germline ends came to 4 bases. Germline lookup yields CDR1 MGHRA and CDR2 YSYEKL. The CDR3 totals 13 residues. Here the CDR3 reads CASSQPYQETQYF. The CDR3 DNA sequence: TGCGCCAGCAGCCAACCCTACCAAGAGACCCAGTACTTC.

The chain has TRBV12-5 and TRBJ1-1; tentative D call: TRBD1 (5 bases). Germline CDR1 and CDR2: LGHNT and FRNRAP. The CDR3 contains 16 residues. V was trimmed by 0 bases and J by 1 base, leaving 12 bases between them. CDR3 protein: CASGLVPAGGNTEAFF. CDR3 nucleotide sequence: TGTGCTAGTGGTTTGGTCCCCGCCGGGGGGAACACTGAAGCTTTCTTT.

The chain employs TRBV19 and TRBJ2-3; the D gene is possibly TRBD2 (5 bases). Germline V gene sequence: CDR1 LNHDA, CDR2 SQIVND (reference sequence). V was clipped by 1 base and J by 4 bases, with 15 bases between them. The CDR3 is made up of 16 amino acids. This CDR3 is CASSIVPGESPDTQYF. For the CDR3, the DNA is TGTGCCAGTAGTATAGTACCCGGGGAATCCCCAGATACGCAGTATTTT.

The chain carries TRBV24-1 and TRBJ1-1; tentative D call: TRBD1 (5 bases). V was shortened by 10 bases and J by 1 base, with 15 bases between the two germline ends. Germline V CDR1 and CDR2: KGHDR, SFDVKD. This CDR3 comprises 14 residues. CDR3 sequence reads: CATSGGGQNTEAFF. CDR3 DNA sequence: TGTGCCACTTCGGGGGGAGGACAGAACACTGAAGCTTTCTTT.

This chain connects TRBV5-1 to TRBJ1-6; 8 bases line up with TRBD1. Unmatched junction bases numbered 17, after V lost 0 bases and J lost 3 bases. Germline lookup yields CDR1 SGHRS and CDR2 YFSETQ. The CDR3 runs 21 residues. DNA for the CDR3: TGCGCCAGCAGCTTGGTTCCCCTCCAGACGGGACAGGTTAACTATAATTCACCCCTCCACTTT. It translates to CASSLVPLQTGQVNYNSPLHF. Full variable domain (outside the CDR3, taken from reference TRBV5-1 and TRBJ1-6): KAGVTQTPRYLIKTRGQQVTLSCSPISGHRSVSWYQQTPGQGLQFLFEYFSETQRNKGNFPGRFSGRQFSNSRSEMNVSTLELGDSALYLCASSLVPLQTGQVNYNSPLHFGNGTRLTVT.

This chain links TRBV27 with TRBJ2-5; tentatively, D is TRBD1 (6 bases). The CDR3 consists of 16 residues. V lost 4 bases, J lost 5 bases, and 20 bases lay in between. Germline V gene lookup returns CDR1 MNHEY and CDR2 SMNVEV (reference sequence). The CDR3 protein is CASSSYGRGYKETQYF. The CDR3 nucleotides are TGTGCCAGCAGTTCCTATGGCAGGGGATACAAGGAGACCCAGTACTTC.

This chain uses TRBV18 with TRBJ1-3; D is unclear. V was pared by 2 bases and J by 9 bases, with 14 bases between. Germline values: CDR1 KGHSH, CDR2 LQKENI. This CDR3 has 14 amino acids. CDR3 nucleotide sequence: TGTGCCAGCTCACCAGAGAGGGAATATGTCACCATATATTTT. Encoded protein: CASSPEREYVTIYF.

The chain has TRBV7-9 and TRBJ2-5, with D possibly TRBD1 on 5 matching bases. V shed 3 bases and J shed 1 base, with 6 bases lying between them. Germline CDR1 and CDR2: SEHNR and FQNEAQ (reference sequence). The CDR3 length is 13 residues. The CDR3 coding sequence is TGTGCCAGCAGCTTTGACAGCCAAGAGACCCAGTACTTC. As protein: CASSFDSQETQYF.

This chain connects TRBV9 to TRBJ1-6, with D tentatively TRBD1 (6 bases). The CDR3 runs to 16 residues. Germline loops: CDR1 SGDLS, CDR2 YYNGEE. V gave up 0 bases and J gave up 7 bases, with 14 bases separating them. The CDR3 loop reads CASSVGQGFRNSPLHF. The DNA for the CDR3 is TGTGCCAGCAGCGTAGGGCAGGGGTTCCGCAATTCACCCCTCCACTTT.

V gene TRBV9 combines with J gene TRBJ2-5, with D possibly TRBD1 on 5 matching bases. Germline assignment: CDR1 SGDLS and CDR2 YYNGEE. The CDR3 spans 13 residues. V lost 4 bases, J lost 5 bases, and 12 bases lay in between. CDR3 coding DNA: TGTGCCAGCAGCTCCCAGGGAAGGGAGACCCAGTACTTC. Translated, it gives CASSSQGRETQYF. Together with reference TRBV9 and TRBJ2-5, the CDR3 gives the full variable domain: DSGVTQTPKHLITATGQRVTLRCSPRSGDLSVYWYQQSLDQGLQFLIQYYNGEERAKGNILERFSAQQFPDLHSELNLSSLELGDSALYFCASSSQGRETQYFGPGTRLLVL.

V usage is TRBV7-2 and J usage is TRBJ2-2; tentative D call: TRBD1 (5 bases). Germline assignment: CDR1 SGHTA and CDR2 FQGNSA. This CDR3 has 15 amino acids. V lost 5 bases, J lost 5 bases, and 15 bases lay in between. Written as DNA, the CDR3 is TGTGCCAGCAGCCCTCCGGTGGGGCGAACCGGGGAGCTGTTTTTT. Protein product: CASSPPVGRTGELFF.

V and J are TRBV4-2 and TRBJ2-2; a possible D gene is TRBD1 (5 bases). The CDR3 length is 16 residues. Deletions cut 0 bases from V and 1 base from J, with 9 bases between. Looked up from germline, CDR1 is LGHNA and CDR2 is YNFKEQ. CDR3 nucleotide sequence: TGTGCCAGCAGCCAAGATCGACAGAAGAACACCGGGGAGCTGTTTTTT. Protein sequence: CASSQDRQKNTGELFF.

The chain combines TRBV19 with TRBJ1-2; perhaps TRBD1 as D (6 bases). The CDR3 runs to 15 residues. The V gene's germline CDR1 is LNHDA and CDR2 SQIVND (reference sequence). The V and J ends lost 4 bases and 1 base respectively, with 13 bases between them. For the CDR3, the DNA is TGTGCCAGTAGTAAACAGGGTGGGGTTAACTATGGCTACACCTTC. Translated, it gives CASSKQGGVNYGYTF.

The gene calls are TRBV5-1 and TRBJ2-5; D is uncertain. The CDR3 totals 13 residues. Germline CDR1 and CDR2: SGHRS and YFSETQ. V lost 4 bases to trimming and J lost 5 bases, with 12 bases between them. The CDR3 nucleotides read TGCGCCAGCAGCAGCGATGTTTTGGAGACCCAGTACTTC. It specifies CASSSDVLETQYF. The full variable domain, rest sourced from reference TRBV5-1 and TRBJ2-5, is KAGVTQTPRYLIKTRGQQVTLSCSPISGHRSVSWYQQTPGQGLQFLFEYFSETQRNKGNFPGRFSGRQFSNSRSEMNVSTLELGDSALYLCASSSDVLETQYFGPGTRLLVL.

This clone was seen just once. The V and J genes are TRBV4-2 and TRBJ2-3; the match to TRBD2 covers 11 bases. This CDR3 is built from 19 residues. Germline-derived CDR1 and CDR2 are LGHNA and YNFKEQ. V trimming: 4 bases; J trimming: 5 bases; junction bases outside the gene matches: 17. The CDR3 loop is CASSPERLAGGIMGDTQYF. CDR3 coding DNA: TGTGCCAGCAGCCCAGAGAGGCTAGCGGGGGGAATTATGGGAGATACGCAGTATTTT.

Here the CDR3 DNA reads TGTGCCAGCAGCCAAGTCTCTTACAGGGCGGATCAGCCCCAGCATTTT. Protein: CASSQVSYRADQPQHF. The J gene is TRBJ1-5, the V gene TRBV4-2; D perhaps matches TRBD1 (6 bases). The germline V gene has CDR1 LGHNA and CDR2 YNFKEQ. V lost 1 base and J lost 5, with 15 bases in between. The CDR3 contains 16 residues.

The chain carries TRBV3-1 (or the pseudogene TRBV3-2) and TRBJ1-4; unclear D gene. V was shortened by 2 bases and J by 6 bases, with 10 bases between the two germline ends. The CDR3 spans 14 residues. Looked up from germline, CDR1 is LGHDT and CDR2 is YNNKEL (reference sequence). In DNA form, the CDR3 reads TGTGCCAGCAGCCAACTAGCAGCTGATGAAAAACTGTTTTTT. Translating it yields CASSQLAADEKLFF.

V and J are TRBV7-3 and TRBJ1-2; D gene unclear. This CDR3 spans 15 amino acids. Germline assignment: CDR1 SGHTA and CDR2 FQGTGA. The V end was cut by 5 bases, the J end by 3 bases, with 16 bases between. DNA of the CDR3: TGTGCCAGCAGCCCCTCCCCCGGGGTTGACTATGGCTACACCTTC. This translates into CASSPSPGVDYGYTF.

The CDR3 here is CASRPPGLASYEQYF. The CDR3 nucleotides are TGTGCCAGCAGGCCACCGGGACTAGCTTCCTACGAGCAGTACTTC. The chain combines TRBV6-5 with TRBJ2-7, with 9 nucleotides matching TRBD2. The ends lost 6 bases at V and 1 base at J; junction bases unmatched: 7. Germline lookup yields CDR1 MNHEY and CDR2 SVGAGI. This CDR3 comprises 15 residues.

J is TRBJ2-2 and V is TRBV30; D is unclear. CDR1 is GTSNPN, CDR2 SVGIG, per germline (reference sequence). The CDR3 has 13 residues. The V end lost 1 base, the J end lost 1 base, and 4 bases lay between the germline ends. The DNA of the CDR3 is TGTGCCTGGAGTGAACAGAACACCGGGGAGCTGTTTTTT. It encodes CAWSEQNTGELFF.

This chain joins TRBV9 and TRBJ2-3; 9 positions match TRBD2. The CDR3 loop spans 17 amino acids. Germline V lookup: CDR1 SGDLS, CDR2 YYNGEE. J lost 2 bases, V lost 0 bases, and 7 bases had no gene match. The CDR3 nucleotides are TGTGCCAGCAGCGTAGTGTCTAGCGGGGTCTTCACAGATACGCAGTATTTT. Its translation is CASSVVSSGVFTDTQYF.

The rearrangement joins TRBV5-4 to TRBJ1-3; the D gene is possibly TRBD1 (5 bases). CDR3 length equals 14 residues. V was clipped by 5 bases and J by 0 bases, with 9 bases between them. Germline V lookup: CDR1 SGHNT, CDR2 YYREEE (reference sequence). In DNA form, the CDR3 reads TGTGCCAGCAGGGGGCAGGGCTCTGGAAACACCATATATTTT. Residues: CASRGQGSGNTIYF.

The chain links TRBV27 to TRBJ1-2; perhaps TRBD1 as D (6 bases). The V end lost 2 bases, the J end lost 5 bases, and 9 bases lay between the germline ends. The CDR3 has 13 residues. Germline-derived CDR1 and CDR2 are MNHEY and SMNVEV (reference sequence). CDR3 coding DNA: TGTGCCAGCAGTTTAGACAGGAAGTATGGCTACACCTTC. It translates to CASSLDRKYGYTF.

This clone was observed a handful of times. The V call is TRBV18, the J call TRBJ2-7, with 10 bases fitting TRBD1. This CDR3 has 16 residues. Germline loops: CDR1 KGHSH, CDR2 LQKENI. With 3 bases clipped from V and 6 bases from J, the junction kept 11 bases outside the gene matches. Here the CDR3 reads CASSPGTGALIGEQYF. The CDR3 DNA is TGTGCCAGCTCACCCGGGACAGGGGCATTGATAGGCGAGCAGTACTTC.

CDR3 coding DNA: TGTGCCTCTGAAGCGGGAGAGTCACCCCTCCACTTT. The encoded protein is CASEAGESPLHF. V is TRBV30 and J is TRBJ1-6; D is unresolved. The germline V and J ends were trimmed by 7 bases and 10 bases, with 14 bases remaining between them. This CDR3 has 12 amino acids. The germline V gene encodes CDR1 GTSNPN and CDR2 SVGIG (reference sequence). Looking up the rest from reference TRBV30 and TRBJ1-6 gives the full variable domain: SQTIHQWPATLVQPVGSPLSLECTVEGTSNPNLYWYRQAAGRGLQLLFYSVGIGQISSEVPQNLSASRPQDRQFILSSKKLLLSDSGFYLCASEAGESPLHFGNGTRLTVT.

The genes are TRBV12-5 and TRBJ2-3; D possibly corresponds to TRBD1 (5 bases). There are 15 residues in the CDR3. Trimming took off 0 bases at V and 5 bases at J, with 12 bases between the two ends. The germline gives CDR1 LGHNT, CDR2 FRNRAP. The CDR3 nucleotides read TGTGCTAGTGGTTTGGTACAATGGGGCCTAGATACGCAGTATTTT. Protein product: CASGLVQWGLDTQYF.